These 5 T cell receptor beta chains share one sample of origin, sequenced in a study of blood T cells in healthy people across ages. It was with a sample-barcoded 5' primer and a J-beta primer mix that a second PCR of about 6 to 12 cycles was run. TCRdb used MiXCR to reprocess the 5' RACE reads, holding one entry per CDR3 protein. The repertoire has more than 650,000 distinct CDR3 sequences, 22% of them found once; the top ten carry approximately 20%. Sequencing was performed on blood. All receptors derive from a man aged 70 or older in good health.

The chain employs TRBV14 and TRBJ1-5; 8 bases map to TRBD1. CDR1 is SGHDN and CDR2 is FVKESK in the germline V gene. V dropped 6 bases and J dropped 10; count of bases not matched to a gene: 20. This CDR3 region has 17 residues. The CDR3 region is CASRHYREHRGVCPQHF. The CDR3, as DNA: TGTGCCAGCAGGCACTACCGGGAACACAGGGGGGTTTGCCCCCAGCATTTT.

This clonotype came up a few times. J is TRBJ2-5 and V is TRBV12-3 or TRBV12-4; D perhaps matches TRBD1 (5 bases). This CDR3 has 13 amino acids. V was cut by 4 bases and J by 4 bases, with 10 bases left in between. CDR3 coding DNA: TGTGCCAGCAGTTCCCACAGGCGAGAGACCCAGTACTTC. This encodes CASSSHRRETQYF.

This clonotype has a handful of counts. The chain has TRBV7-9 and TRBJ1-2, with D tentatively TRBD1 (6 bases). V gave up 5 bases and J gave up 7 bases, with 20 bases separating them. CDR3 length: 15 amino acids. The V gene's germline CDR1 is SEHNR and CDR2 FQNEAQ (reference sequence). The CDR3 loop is CASSLTQARGGGYTF. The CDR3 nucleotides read TGTGCCAGCAGCCTGACCCAAGCGAGAGGGGGTGGCTACACCTTC.

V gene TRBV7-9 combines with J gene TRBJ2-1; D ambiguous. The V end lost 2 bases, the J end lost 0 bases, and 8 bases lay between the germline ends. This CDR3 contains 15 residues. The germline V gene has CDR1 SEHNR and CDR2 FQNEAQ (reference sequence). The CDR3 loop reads CASSLSDSSYNEQFF. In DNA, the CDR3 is TGTGCCAGCAGCTTATCGGATAGCTCCTACAATGAGCAGTTCTTC.

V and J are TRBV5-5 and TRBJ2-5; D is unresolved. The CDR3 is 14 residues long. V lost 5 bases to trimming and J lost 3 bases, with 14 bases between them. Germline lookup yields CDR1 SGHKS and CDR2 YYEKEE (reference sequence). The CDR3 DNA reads TGTGCCAGCAGAGAGGAAGTGGGAAAAGAGACCCAGTACTTC. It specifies CASREEVGKETQYF.